The 29 T cell receptor beta chains in this list originate from one sample, sequenced in a study of cytomegalovirus exposure and HLA in healthy donors. The PCR ran on 60 Vbeta and 13 Jbeta primers. Profiling relied on immunoSEQ multiplex PCR, and the TCRdb table lists in-frame clones only, not all of them. In the table there are 50,000 or so clones, more than 60% of which are singletons. The sequenced sample was PBMCs. Receptors originate from a woman aged 40 to 50 in good health and CMV-seropositive.

J is TRBJ1-2 and V is TRBV11-2; 9 bases agree with TRBD1. Germline-derived CDR1 and CDR2 are SGHAT and FQNNGV. The V and J ends lost 6 bases and 6 bases, in that order; junction bases with no gene match: 8. The CDR3 runs to 14 residues. The CDR3 nucleotides read TGTGCCAGCAGACTGACAGGGGGGAGTAATGGCTACACCTTC. Translating gives CASRLTGGSNGYTF.

The chain has TRBV6-1 and TRBJ1-6; TRBD1 agrees at 8 bases. Germline CDR1 and CDR2: MNHNS and SASEGT. The CDR3 spans 15 residues. With 7 bases clipped from V and 8 bases from J, the junction kept 10 bases outside the gene matches. The CDR3 spells CASTADRVEDSPLHF. The CDR3, as DNA: TGTGCCAGCACCGCGGACAGGGTCGAGGATTCACCCCTCCACTTT.

The chain carries TRBV10-1 and TRBJ1-5, with a weak D call TRBD1 (5 bases). CDR3 length equals 16 residues. Germline V gene lookup returns CDR1 WNHNN and CDR2 SYGVQD (reference sequence). V was shortened by 7 bases and J by 3 bases, with 19 bases between the two germline ends. The CDR3 bases are TGCGCCAGCAACGGGGGAAAAGGGGAACCCAATCAGCCCCAGCATTTT. Its translation is CASNGGKGEPNQPQHF.

This chain uses TRBV4-1 with TRBJ2-3; TRBD2 is a possible D gene (6 bases). In germline, CDR1 is MGHRA, CDR2 YSYEKL. CDR3 length: 15 residues. Between the trimmed V and J ends, which lost 4 bases and 4 bases, there was a span of 15 bases. CDR3 region: CASSLNGRESDTQYF. The CDR3 region has the DNA TGCGCCAGCAGCCTAAACGGGCGGGAATCAGATACGCAGTATTTT.

This chain connects TRBV25-1 to TRBJ2-3, with TRBD2 as a possible D gene (5 bases). V lost 8 bases, J lost 11 bases, and 14 bases lay in between. CDR3 length: 11 amino acids. CDR1 is MGHDK, CDR2 SYGVNS, per germline. The CDR3 DNA reads TGTGCCAGCGGTCCCGGGCGGGTGCAGTATTTT. This codes for CASGPGRVQYF.

This clone was counted only a few times. The chain carries TRBV5-1 and TRBJ2-7; TRBD1 aligns across 7 bases. Germline CDR1 is SGHRS and CDR2 is YFSETQ. The J segment lost 0 bases and the V segment lost 1 base, leaving 10 bases of the junction unmatched. The CDR3 consists of 17 residues. CDR3 coding DNA: TGCGCCAGCAGCTTGACTTCTGCCGGGACAGTCTCCTACGAGCAGTACTTC. This sequence encodes CASSLTSAGTVSYEQYF.

V usage is TRBV11-1 and J usage is TRBJ2-3, with D tentatively TRBD2 (5 bases). Trimming stripped 3 bases from V and 0 bases from J, with 10 bases between. CDR1 is SGHAT and CDR2 is FQDESV in the germline V gene (reference sequence). This CDR3 comprises 15 residues. The CDR3 DNA reads TGTGCCAGCAGCTTTAAGCGGACTAGCACAGATACGCAGTATTTT. Translated, it gives CASSFKRTSTDTQYF.

This chain connects TRBV7-2 to TRBJ1-1; maybe TRBD1 (6 bases). This CDR3 comprises 14 residues. CDR1 SGHTA and CDR2 FQGNSA come from the germline V gene. Deletions cut 3 bases from V and 3 bases from J, with 11 bases between. CDR3 protein: CASSLTRQDTEAFF. In DNA, the CDR3 is TGTGCCAGCAGCTTGACCCGACAGGACACTGAAGCTTTCTTT.

The chain carries TRBV11-3 and TRBJ1-2; D gene uncertain. The length of the CDR3 is 14 residues. The V end lost 5 bases, the J end lost 2 bases, and 12 bases lay between the germline ends. Germline CDR1 reads SGHNT; CDR2 reads YENEEA. The CDR3: CASSPKRKNYGYTF. CDR3 DNA sequence: TGTGCCAGCAGCCCAAAGAGGAAGAACTATGGCTACACCTTC.

V usage is TRBV29-1 and J usage is TRBJ1-4; D is possibly TRBD1 (6 bases). CDR1 and CDR2 (germline): SQVTM, ANQGSEA. This CDR3 has 13 residues. V lost 5 bases, J lost 2 bases, and 9 bases lay in between. CDR3 DNA sequence: TGCAGCGTTTCTAGGGGGACTAATGAAAAACTGTTTTTT. Protein product: CSVSRGTNEKLFF. Combining the CDR3 with reference TRBV29-1 and TRBJ1-4 gives the whole variable domain SAVISQKPSRDICQRGTSLTIQCQVDSQVTMMFWYRQQPGQSLTLIATANQGSEATYESGFVIDKFPISRPNLTFSTLTVSNMSPEDSSIYLCSVSRGTNEKLFFGSGTQLSVL.

This rearrangement joins TRBV30 to TRBJ2-5; TRBD2 is a possible D gene (7 bases). The V and J ends lost 1 base and 1 base respectively, with 25 bases between them. The CDR3 loop spans 19 amino acids. Germline V lookup: CDR1 GTSNPN, CDR2 SVGIG (reference sequence). The CDR3 DNA sequence: TGTGCCTGGAGTGGGGCGGGGGCTCCAAGGGGGGGGCTCCAAGAGACCCAGTACTTC. Amino acids: CAWSGAGAPRGGLQETQYF.

The V and J genes are TRBV7-8 and TRBJ1-1, with a tentative D call TRBD1 (6 bases). Germline V gives CDR1 SGHVS, CDR2 FQNEAQ. Between the trimmed V and J ends, which lost 5 bases and 4 bases, there was a span of 14 bases. CDR3 length: 14 amino acids. This CDR3 is CASSTTGSGTEAFF. The CDR3 bases are TGTGCCAGCAGCACAACAGGGTCGGGCACTGAAGCTTTCTTT.

This clone has a single count. The sample carries other DNA sequences with the same CDR3. The chain joins TRBV11-3 to TRBJ2-1, with D possibly being TRBD2 (6 bases). Germline V gene lookup returns CDR1 SGHNT and CDR2 YENEEA. Trimming took 3 bases from V and 8 from J, leaving 17 bases between them. The CDR3 runs to 15 residues. CDR3 in amino acids: CASSFRPSVGDEQFF. CDR3 DNA sequence: TGTGCCAGCAGCTTTCGGCCTAGCGTCGGCGATGAGCAGTTCTTC.

The rearrangement links TRBV19 to TRBJ2-7; a weak D match, TRBD2 (6 bases). V lost 4 bases, J lost 7 bases, and 11 bases lay in between. This CDR3 has 12 amino acids. CDR1 and CDR2 from the germline V gene are LNHDA and SQIVND (reference sequence). CDR3: CASSTARGEQYF. CDR3 bases: TGTGCCAGTAGTACCGCCCGGGGGGAGCAGTACTTC.

The chain employs TRBV4-2 and TRBJ2-3; D is perhaps TRBD1 (6 bases). V dropped 8 bases and J dropped 0 bases, with 15 bases sitting between them. The CDR3 is 15 residues long. The germline V gene encodes CDR1 LGHNA and CDR2 YNFKEQ. CDR3 DNA: TGTGCCAGCCAATCCAGGGGCGGTAGCACAGATACGCAGTATTTT. It yields the protein CASQSRGGSTDTQYF.

J is TRBJ1-1 and V is TRBV7-9; no clear D gene. Per the germline V gene, CDR1 is SEHNR and CDR2 is FQNEAQ (reference sequence). Trimming pared 5 bases from V and 4 bases from J, leaving 23 bases between. CDR3 length: 17 amino acids. The CDR3 spells CASSLPGSGVGVTEAFF. The CDR3 nucleotides are TGTGCCAGCAGCCTCCCGGGCTCCGGGGTCGGAGTCACTGAAGCTTTCTTT.

Note on this clone: Relative to the germline gene, one junction end is altered; a read error may explain this. The J gene is TRBJ1-5, the V gene TRBV28, with D perhaps TRBD1 (5 bases). This CDR3 spans 16 amino acids. Germline-derived CDR1 and CDR2 are MDHEN and SYDVKM. This CDR3 is CASSRWSTWDYRAQHF. DNA for the CDR3: TGTGCTAGCAGTCGTTGGTCGACGTGGGACTATCGGGCCCAGCATTTT. The complete variable domain, with remaining parts taken from reference TRBV28 and TRBJ1-5, reads DVKVTQSSRYLVKRTGEKVFLECVQDMDHENMFWYRQDPGLGLRLIYFSYDVKMKEKGDIPEGYSVSREKKERFSLILESASTNQTSMYLCASSRWSTWDYRAQHFGDGTRLSIL.

V usage is TRBV6-1 and J usage is TRBJ2-3, with 7 nucleotides matching TRBD1. Germline V gives CDR1 MNHNS, CDR2 SASEGT. V was clipped by 4 bases and J by 2 bases; unmatched bases: 6. The CDR3 totals 15 residues. The CDR3 DNA reads as TGTGCCAGCAGTGGGACAGGAGTCTACACAGATACGCAGTATTTT. Protein sequence: CASSGTGVYTDTQYF.

This clone was seen a few times. The rearrangement uses TRBV7-8 and TRBJ1-6; TRBD1 might be the D (6 bases). V lost 0 bases and J 10 bases, leaving 13 bases between the germline ends. The CDR3 runs 15 residues. The germline CDR1 and CDR2 sequences are SGHVS and FQNEAQ. For the CDR3, the DNA is TGTGCCAGCAGCTTAGCGGCAGGGGCGCCATCACCCCTCCACTTT. This encodes CASSLAAGAPSPLHF. The full variable domain, completed using reference TRBV7-8 and TRBJ1-6, is GAGVSQSPRYKVAKRGQDVALRCDPISGHVSLFWYQQALGQGPEFLTYFQNEAQLDKSGLPSDRFFAERPEGSVSTLKIQRTQQEDSAVYLCASSLAAGAPSPLHFGNGTRLTVT.

This clone was recorded once. The rearrangement joins TRBV4-1 to TRBJ1-4; TRBD1 might be the D (5 bases). CDR1 and CDR2 (germline): MGHRA, YSYEKL. The CDR3 spans 19 residues. V dropped 0 bases and J dropped 0 bases, with 17 bases sitting between them. The CDR3 DNA reads as TGCGCCAGCAGCCAAGAGGGGTTAGGGGCCAGTGCAACTAATGAAAAACTGTTTTTT. Translating it yields CASSQEGLGASATNEKLFF.

The chain employs TRBV6-5 and TRBJ1-2; D remains ambiguous. Germline CDR1 MNHEY, CDR2 SVGAGI. The CDR3 has 15 residues. Trimming cost V 0 bases and J 4 bases, with 12 bases left between them. CDR3 sequence reads: CASSYSRAGGYGYTF. In DNA form, the CDR3 reads TGTGCCAGCAGTTACTCGAGGGCAGGTGGCTATGGCTACACCTTC.

In this sample, this clone turned up once. The chain combines TRBV28 with TRBJ1-5, with 8 bases aligning to TRBD1. Germline CDR1 is MDHEN and CDR2 is SYDVKM. This CDR3 spans 14 amino acids. Losses at the gene ends were 3 bases for V and 5 bases for J; bases not matched to a gene: 3. The CDR3 loop is CASSLTGVYQPQHF. Written as DNA, the CDR3 is TGTGCCAGCAGTTTGACAGGGGTATATCAGCCCCAGCATTTT.

The rearrangement uses TRBV19 and TRBJ1-1; no definite D call. This CDR3 comprises 12 residues. Germline V gives CDR1 LNHDA, CDR2 SQIVND (reference sequence). V lost 3 bases and J lost 9, with 11 bases in between. The CDR3 here is CASSIGFGKAFF. In DNA, the CDR3 is TGTGCCAGTAGTATTGGTTTCGGGAAAGCTTTCTTT.

This rearrangement joins TRBV2 to TRBJ2-5; D remains ambiguous. TRBJ2-7 matches the DNA end more closely, so the J call is doubtful. The CDR3 has 13 amino acids. Per germline, CDR1 SNHLY and CDR2 FYNNEI. CDR3 sequence reads: CASSEPFTYEQYF. CDR3 bases: TGTGCCAGCAGTGAGCCGTTTACCTACGAGCAGTACTTC.

This clone was observed a single time. The chain links TRBV7-2 to TRBJ2-5, with D possibly TRBD2 on 6 matching bases. Germline assignment: CDR1 SGHTA and CDR2 FQGNSA. V was cut by 4 bases and J by 4 bases, with 13 bases left in between. This CDR3 is 14 amino acids long. The CDR3 nucleotides read TGTGCCAGCAGCTCCCCGGGCGGGGCAGAGACCCAGTACTTC. It translates to CASSSPGGAETQYF.

This chain uses TRBV2 with TRBJ2-2; 10 bases match TRBD2. J lost 6 bases, V lost 8 bases, and 12 bases had no gene match. CDR1 and CDR2 (germline): SNHLY, FYNNEI. This CDR3 has 16 residues. CDR3 in DNA: TGTGCCAGCCCCCAGCGGGGGGGCCACGGGGCCGGGGAGCTGTTTTTT. It specifies CASPQRGGHGAGELFF.

The gene calls are TRBV6-1 and TRBJ2-7, with a possible D match to TRBD2 (5 bases). V was clipped by 5 bases and J by 2 bases, with 10 bases between them. CDR1 and CDR2 (germline): MNHNS, SASEGT. The CDR3 sequence is 13 residues long. CDR3 protein: CASSQLGAYEQYF. The CDR3 bases are TGTGCCAGCAGTCAACTAGGAGCCTACGAGCAGTACTTC.

Here the CDR3 DNA reads TGTGCCAGCAGCGCCCTGGACACTGGGGGCTACACCTTC. It specifies CASSALDTGGYTF. The chain joins TRBV9 to TRBJ1-2; D perhaps matches TRBD1 (5 bases). Germline CDR1 SGDLS, CDR2 YYNGEE. V lost 3 bases to trimming and J lost 8 bases, with 14 bases between them. This CDR3 has 13 residues.

V is TRBV19 and J is TRBJ2-1; D is unresolved. The CDR3 length is 15 residues. In germline, CDR1 is LNHDA, CDR2 SQIVND (reference sequence). Trimming left V 3 bases short and J 0 bases short, with 9 bases between. CDR3 in amino acids: CASSIAVSSYNEQFF. In nucleotides, the CDR3 is TGTGCCAGTAGTATCGCGGTCAGCTCCTACAATGAGCAGTTCTTC.